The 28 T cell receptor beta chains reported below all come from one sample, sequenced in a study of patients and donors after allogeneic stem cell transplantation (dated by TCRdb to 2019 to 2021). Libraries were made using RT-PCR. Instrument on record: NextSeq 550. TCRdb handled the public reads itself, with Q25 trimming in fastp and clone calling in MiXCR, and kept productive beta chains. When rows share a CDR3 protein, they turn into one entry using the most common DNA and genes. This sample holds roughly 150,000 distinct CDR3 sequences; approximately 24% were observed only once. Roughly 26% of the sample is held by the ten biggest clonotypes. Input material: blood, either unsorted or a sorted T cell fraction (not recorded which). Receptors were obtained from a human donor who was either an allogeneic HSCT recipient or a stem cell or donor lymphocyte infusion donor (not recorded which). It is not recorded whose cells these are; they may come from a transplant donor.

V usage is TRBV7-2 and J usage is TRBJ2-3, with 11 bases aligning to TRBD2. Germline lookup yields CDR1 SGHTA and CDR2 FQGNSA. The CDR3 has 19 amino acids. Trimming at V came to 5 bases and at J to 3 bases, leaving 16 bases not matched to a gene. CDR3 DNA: TGTGCCAGCAGCCCCCGACCTCCGGGACTAGCGGCCAGGACAGATACGCAGTATTTT. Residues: CASSPRPPGLAARTDTQYF.

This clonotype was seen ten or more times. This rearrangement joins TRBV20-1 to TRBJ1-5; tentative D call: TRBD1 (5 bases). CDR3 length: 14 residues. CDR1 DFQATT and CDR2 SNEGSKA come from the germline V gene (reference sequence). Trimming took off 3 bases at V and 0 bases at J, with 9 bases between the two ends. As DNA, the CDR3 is TGCAGTGCTAGTGTCCAGGGTAGCAATCAGCCCCAGCATTTT. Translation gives CSASVQGSNQPQHF.

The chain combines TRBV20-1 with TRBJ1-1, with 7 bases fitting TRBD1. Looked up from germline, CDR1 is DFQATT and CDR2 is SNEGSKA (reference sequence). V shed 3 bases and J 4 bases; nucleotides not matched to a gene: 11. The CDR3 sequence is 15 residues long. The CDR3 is CSASPPRGAGTEAFF. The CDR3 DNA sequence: TGCAGTGCTAGCCCTCCCAGGGGGGCAGGCACTGAAGCTTTCTTT.

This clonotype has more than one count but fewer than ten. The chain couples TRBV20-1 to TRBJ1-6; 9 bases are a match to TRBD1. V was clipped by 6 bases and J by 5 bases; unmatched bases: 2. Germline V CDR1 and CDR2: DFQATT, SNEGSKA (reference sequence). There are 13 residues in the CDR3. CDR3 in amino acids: CSARTGDNSPLHF. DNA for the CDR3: TGCAGTGCAAGGACAGGGGATAATTCACCCCTCCACTTT.

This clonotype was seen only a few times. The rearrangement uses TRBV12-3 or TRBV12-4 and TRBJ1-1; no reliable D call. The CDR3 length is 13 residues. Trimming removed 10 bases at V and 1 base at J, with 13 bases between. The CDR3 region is CATRALQNTEAFF. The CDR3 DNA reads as TGTGCCACCCGGGCCCTGCAGAACACTGAAGCTTTCTTT.

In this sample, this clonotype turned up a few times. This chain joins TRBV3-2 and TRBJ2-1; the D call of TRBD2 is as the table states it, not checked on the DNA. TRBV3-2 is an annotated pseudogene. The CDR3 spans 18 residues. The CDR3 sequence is CASSQGVIGIQREYEQFF. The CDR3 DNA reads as TGTGCCAGCAGCCAAGGGGTCATTGGTATTCAACGGGAGTATGAGCAGTTCTTC.

For the CDR3, the DNA is TGTGCCAGCAGCCCAGGACTAGCGGGGGGGCACTACAATGAGCAGTTCTTC. As protein: CASSPGLAGGHYNEQFF. V gene TRBV9 combines with J gene TRBJ2-1, with TRBD2 matching over 15 bases. This CDR3 spans 17 amino acids. J lost 3 bases, V lost 4 bases, and 5 bases had no gene match. The germline gives CDR1 SGDLS, CDR2 YYNGEE.

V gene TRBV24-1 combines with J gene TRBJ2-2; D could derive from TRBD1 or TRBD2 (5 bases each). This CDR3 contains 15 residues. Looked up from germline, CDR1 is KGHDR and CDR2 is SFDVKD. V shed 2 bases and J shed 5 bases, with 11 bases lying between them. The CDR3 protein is CATSDWDGWTGELFF. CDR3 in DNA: TGTGCCACCAGTGATTGGGACGGGTGGACCGGGGAGCTGTTTTTT.

The CDR3 DNA sequence: TGTGCCAGCAGAAGGGCCTTTGGAAACACCATATATTTT. Its translation: CASRRAFGNTIYF. This chain joins TRBV7-2 and TRBJ1-3; no reliable D call. Trimming left V 6 bases short and J 3 bases short, with 9 bases between. CDR3 size: 13 residues. Germline CDR1 SGHTA, CDR2 FQGNSA.

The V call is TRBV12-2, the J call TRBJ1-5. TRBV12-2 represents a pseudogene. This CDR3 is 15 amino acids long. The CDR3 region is CASRLVFWSNQPQHF. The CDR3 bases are TGTGCAAGTCGCTTAGTTTTCTGGAGCAATCAGCCCCAGCATTTT.

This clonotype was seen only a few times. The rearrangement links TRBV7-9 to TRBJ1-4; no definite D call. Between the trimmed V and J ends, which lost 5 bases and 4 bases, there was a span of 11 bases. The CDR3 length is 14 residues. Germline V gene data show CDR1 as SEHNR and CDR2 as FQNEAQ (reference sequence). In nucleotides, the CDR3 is TGTGCCAGCAGCCCGCCCGGCGTTAATGAAAAACTGTTTTTT. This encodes CASSPPGVNEKLFF.

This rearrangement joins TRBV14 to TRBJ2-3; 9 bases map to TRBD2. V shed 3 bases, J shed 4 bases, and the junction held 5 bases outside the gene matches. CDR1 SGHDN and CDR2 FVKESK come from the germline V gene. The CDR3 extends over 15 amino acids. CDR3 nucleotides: TGTGCCAGCAGCCATCGAGGCGGGGGGGCAGATACGCAGTATTTT. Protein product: CASSHRGGGADTQYF.

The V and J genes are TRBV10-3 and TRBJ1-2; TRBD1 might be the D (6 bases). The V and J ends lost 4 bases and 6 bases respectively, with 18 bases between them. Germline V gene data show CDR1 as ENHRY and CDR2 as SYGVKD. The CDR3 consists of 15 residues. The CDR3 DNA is TGTGCCATCAGTGTTACTTCCAGGGGTCACAATGGCTACACCTTC. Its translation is CAISVTSRGHNGYTF.

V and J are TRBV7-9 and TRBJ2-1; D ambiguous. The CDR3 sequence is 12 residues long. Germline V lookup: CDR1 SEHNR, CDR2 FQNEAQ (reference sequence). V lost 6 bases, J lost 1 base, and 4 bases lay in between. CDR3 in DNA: TGTGCCAGCAGTCCATCCTACAATGAGCAGTTCTTC. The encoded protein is CASSPSYNEQFF.

The CDR3: CAISGTSVPETQYF. The CDR3 nucleotides are TGTGCCATCAGTGGGACTAGCGTCCCAGAGACCCAGTACTTC. The rearrangement uses TRBV10-3 and TRBJ2-5; the match to TRBD2 covers 9 bases. CDR1 is ENHRY, CDR2 SYGVKD, per germline. After removal of 4 bases from V and 4 bases from J, the junction contained 4 bases not matched to a gene. This CDR3 contains 14 residues.

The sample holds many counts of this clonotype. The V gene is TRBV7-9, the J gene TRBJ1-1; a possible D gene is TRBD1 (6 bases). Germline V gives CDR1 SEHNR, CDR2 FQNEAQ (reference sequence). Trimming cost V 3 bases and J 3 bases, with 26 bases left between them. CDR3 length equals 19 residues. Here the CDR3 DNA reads TGTGCCAGCAGCTTTTCTTCCGGGACACCTAGGAGGGGGTACACTGAAGCTTTCTTT. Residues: CASSFSSGTPRRGYTEAFF.

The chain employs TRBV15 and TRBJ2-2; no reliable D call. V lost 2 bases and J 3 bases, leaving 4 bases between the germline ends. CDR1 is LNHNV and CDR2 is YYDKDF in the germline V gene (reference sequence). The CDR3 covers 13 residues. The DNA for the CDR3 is TGTGCCACCAGCAGACAGGACACCGGGGAGCTGTTTTTT. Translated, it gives CATSRQDTGELFF.

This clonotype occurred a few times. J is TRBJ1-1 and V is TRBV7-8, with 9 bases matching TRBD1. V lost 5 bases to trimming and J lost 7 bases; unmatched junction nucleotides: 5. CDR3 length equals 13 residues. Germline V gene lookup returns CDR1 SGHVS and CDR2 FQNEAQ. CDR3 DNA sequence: TGTGCCAGCAGCCACAGGGGGCAAATTGAAGCTTTCTTT. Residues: CASSHRGQIEAFF. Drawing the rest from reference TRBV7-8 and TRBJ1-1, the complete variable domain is GAGVSQSPRYKVAKRGQDVALRCDPISGHVSLFWYQQALGQGPEFLTYFQNEAQLDKSGLPSDRFFAERPEGSVSTLKIQRTQQEDSAVYLCASSHRGQIEAFFGQGTRLTVV.

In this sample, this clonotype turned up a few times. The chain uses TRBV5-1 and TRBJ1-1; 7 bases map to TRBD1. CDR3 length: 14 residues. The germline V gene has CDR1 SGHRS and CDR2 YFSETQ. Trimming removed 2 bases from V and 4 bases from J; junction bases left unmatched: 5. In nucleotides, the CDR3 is TGCGCCAGCAGCTTCGAGGGGGCGGTCACTGAAGCTTTCTTT. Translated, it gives CASSFEGAVTEAFF.

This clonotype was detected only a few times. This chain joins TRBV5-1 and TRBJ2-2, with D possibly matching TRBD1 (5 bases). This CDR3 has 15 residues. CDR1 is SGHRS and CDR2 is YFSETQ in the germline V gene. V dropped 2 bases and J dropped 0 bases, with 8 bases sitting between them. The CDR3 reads CASSLTQANTGELFF. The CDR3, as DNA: TGCGCCAGCAGCTTAACACAGGCGAACACCGGGGAGCTGTTTTTT.

CDR3 sequence (DNA): TGTGCCAGCAGTTACTCACCGGGGGAGAACACTGAAGCTTTCTTT. Protein: CASSYSPGENTEAFF. The rearrangement joins TRBV6-6 to TRBJ1-1; D may be TRBD1 (5 bases). CDR3 length equals 15 residues. Germline V lookup: CDR1 MNHNY, CDR2 SVGAGI (reference sequence). V dropped 0 bases and J dropped 1 base, with 9 bases sitting between them.

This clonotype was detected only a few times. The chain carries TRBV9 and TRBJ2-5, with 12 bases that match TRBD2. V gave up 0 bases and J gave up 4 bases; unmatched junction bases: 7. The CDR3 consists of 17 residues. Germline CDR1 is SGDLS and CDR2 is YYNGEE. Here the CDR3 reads CASSVAPLAGGRETQYF. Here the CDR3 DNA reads TGTGCCAGCAGCGTAGCCCCCCTAGCGGGGGGGCGAGAGACCCAGTACTTC.

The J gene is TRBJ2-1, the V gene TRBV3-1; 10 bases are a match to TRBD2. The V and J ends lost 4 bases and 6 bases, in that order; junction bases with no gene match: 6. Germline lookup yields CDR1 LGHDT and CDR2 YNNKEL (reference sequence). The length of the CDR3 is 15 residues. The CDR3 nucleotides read TGTGCCAGCAGCCGGCTAGCGGGGGATCCCAATGAGCAGTTCTTC. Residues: CASSRLAGDPNEQFF.

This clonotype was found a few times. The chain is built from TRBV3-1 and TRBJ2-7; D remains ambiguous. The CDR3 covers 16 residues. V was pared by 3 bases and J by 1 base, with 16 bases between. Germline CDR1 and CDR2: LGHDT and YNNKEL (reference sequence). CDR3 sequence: CASSHNPKYLSYEQYF. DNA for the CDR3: TGTGCCAGCAGCCACAATCCAAAATACTTATCCTACGAGCAGTACTTC.

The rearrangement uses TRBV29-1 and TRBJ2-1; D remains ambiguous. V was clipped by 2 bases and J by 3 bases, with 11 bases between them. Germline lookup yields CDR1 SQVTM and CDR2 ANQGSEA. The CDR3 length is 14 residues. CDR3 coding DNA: TGCAGCGTTGAAAGGGCCCCGGACTACAATGAGCAGTTCTTC. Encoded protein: CSVERAPDYNEQFF.

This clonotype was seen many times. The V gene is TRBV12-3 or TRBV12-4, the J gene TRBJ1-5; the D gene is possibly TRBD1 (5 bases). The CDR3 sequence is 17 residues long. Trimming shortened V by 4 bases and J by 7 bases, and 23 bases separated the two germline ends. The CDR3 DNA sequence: TGTGCCAGCAGTTCGACAGCAACTATCCTCGCCAAACAGCCCCAGCATTTT. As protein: CASSSTATILAKQPQHF.

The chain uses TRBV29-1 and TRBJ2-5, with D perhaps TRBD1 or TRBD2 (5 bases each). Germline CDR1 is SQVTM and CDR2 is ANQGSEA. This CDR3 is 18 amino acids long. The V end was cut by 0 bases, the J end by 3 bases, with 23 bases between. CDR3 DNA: TGCAGCGTTGAAGATCCTCTATCCCGGGACCGTTGGAAAGAGACCCAGTACTTC. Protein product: CSVEDPLSRDRWKETQYF. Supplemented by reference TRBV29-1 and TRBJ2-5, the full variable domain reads SAVISQKPSRDICQRGTSLTIQCQVDSQVTMMFWYRQQPGQSLTLIATANQGSEATYESGFVIDKFPISRPNLTFSTLTVSNMSPEDSSIYLCSVEDPLSRDRWKETQYFGPGTRLLVL.

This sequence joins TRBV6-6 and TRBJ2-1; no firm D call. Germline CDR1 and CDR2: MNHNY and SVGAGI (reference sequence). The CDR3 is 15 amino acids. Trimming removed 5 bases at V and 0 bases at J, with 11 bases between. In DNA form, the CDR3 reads TGTGCCAGCAGTACTATCGGTGGCTCCTACAATGAGCAGTTCTTC. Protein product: CASSTIGGSYNEQFF.